The 23 T cell receptor beta chains presented below share a single source sample, sequenced in a study of T cells in Graves' hyperthyroidism and ophthalmopathy. Amplification yielded TCR beta CDR3 regions, with RNA transcripts as the source. Researchers ran a first-round RT-PCR on the TCR CDR3 using the HTBI primer set. TCRdb re-called the multiplex PCR reads through MiXCR, storing one row per CDR3 protein. The table includes some 340,000 distinct CDR3 sequences, roughly an eighth detected once. The sample was blood. The receptors were sampled from a woman aged 40 to 50 with Graves' ophthalmopathy.

This clonotype was seen ten or more times. This chain links TRBV28 with TRBJ2-7, with D possibly TRBD2 on 7 matching bases. The CDR3 contains 15 residues. CDR1 and CDR2 from the germline V gene are MDHEN and SYDVKM. Deletions cut 5 bases from V and 6 bases from J, with 20 bases between. CDR3 DNA: TGTGCCAGCAGTCTGGGGGGAGGGGGGTTCGGCGAGCAGTACTTC. Protein product: CASSLGGGGFGEQYF.

In its sample, this clonotype was seen many times. V is TRBV12-3 or TRBV12-4 and J is TRBJ1-2; a weak D match, TRBD1 (5 bases). V gave up 5 bases and J gave up 2 bases, with 12 bases separating them. The CDR3 has 14 amino acids. For the CDR3, the DNA is TGTGCCAGCAGTCCGTGGACAAACAACTATGGCTACACCTTC. Its protein product is CASSPWTNNYGYTF.

At least ten counts were recorded for this clonotype. The gene calls are TRBV10-2 and TRBJ1-2, with 8 nucleotides matching TRBD1. After removal of 6 bases from V and 13 bases from J, the junction contained 10 bases not matched to a gene. Germline CDR1 WSHSY, CDR2 SAAADI. The CDR3 covers 12 residues. Here the CDR3 reads CASSGTPGQVTF. The CDR3 DNA sequence: TGCGCCAGCAGCGGAACCCCGGGACAGGTCACCTTC.

The table lists this clonotype with many counts. The chain is built from TRBV20-1 and TRBJ1-4; 7 bases fit TRBD1. Trimming at V came to 0 bases and at J to 7 bases, leaving 8 bases not matched to a gene. CDR1 and CDR2 (germline): DFQATT, SNEGSKA (reference sequence). CDR3 length: 15 amino acids. DNA of the CDR3: TGCAGTGCTAGAGATCTAGGGACAGCCTTTGAAAAACTGTTTTTT. Protein: CSARDLGTAFEKLFF.

The table lists this clonotype with many counts. CDR3 nucleotide sequence: TGTGCCAGCACCCGCGCCGGGGGTTGGCAGACCCAGTACTTC. Amino acids: CASTRAGGWQTQYF. The chain has TRBV28 and TRBJ2-5, with D possibly matching TRBD2 (6 bases). Trimming pared 7 bases from V and 6 bases from J, leaving 18 bases between. The CDR3 has 14 residues. Germline V gene sequence: CDR1 MDHEN, CDR2 SYDVKM.

The chain couples TRBV20-1 to TRBJ2-4; no reliable D call. Germline V gives CDR1 DFQATT, CDR2 SNEGSKA (reference sequence). Trimming took off 0 bases at V and 0 bases at J, with 12 bases between the two ends. The CDR3 length is 16 residues. In DNA form, the CDR3 reads TGCAGTGCTAGAGATCTACTTGTGGAAGCCAAAAACATTCAGTACTTC. Encoded protein: CSARDLLVEAKNIQYF.

This chain links TRBV6-2 or TRBV6-3 with TRBJ2-7; possible D gene TRBD2, 5 bases. Germline lookup yields CDR1 MNHEY and CDR2 SVGEGT. Trimming took 6 bases from V and 7 from J, leaving 19 bases between them. This CDR3 is 14 amino acids long. This chain's CDR3 is CASSGLTLGWEQYF. The CDR3, as DNA: TGTGCCAGCAGCGGACTCACCCTCGGTTGGGAGCAGTACTTC.

The table lists this clonotype with a few counts. V gene TRBV19 combines with J gene TRBJ2-1; D is unclear. Trimming removed 6 bases from V and 1 base from J, with 13 bases in between. CDR1 LNHDA and CDR2 SQIVND come from the germline V gene (reference sequence). CDR3 size: 15 residues. The CDR3, as DNA: TGTGCCAGTAGCAACCTCAGAGGTTCCTACAATGAGCAGTTCTTC. This encodes CASSNLRGSYNEQFF.

V is TRBV5-1 and J is TRBJ1-2, with TRBD1 matching 7 bases. Germline V gene sequence: CDR1 SGHRS, CDR2 YFSETQ. The CDR3 loop spans 17 amino acids. With 0 bases clipped from V and 5 bases from J, the junction kept 13 bases outside the gene matches. DNA for the CDR3: TGCGCCAGCAGCTTGGTCCCCACAGGGGCCGGGAGATATGGCTACACCTTC. As protein: CASSLVPTGAGRYGYTF.

In this sample, this clonotype turned up many times. The V gene is TRBV7-8, the J gene TRBJ1-1, with TRBD1 identical over 7 bases. CDR1 and CDR2 (germline): SGHVS, FQNEAQ. The ends lost 5 bases at V and 6 bases at J; junction bases unmatched: 9. The CDR3 covers 14 residues. CDR3 in amino acids: CASSVRDSTSEAFF. CDR3 sequence (DNA): TGTGCCAGCAGCGTACGGGACAGCACTTCTGAAGCTTTCTTT.

This clonotype was recorded many times. The chain carries TRBV6-1 and TRBJ2-7; D is ambiguous. CDR3 length equals 14 residues. V was cut by 11 bases and J by 0 bases, with 17 bases left in between. Germline V lookup: CDR1 MNHNS, CDR2 SASEGT. The DNA of the CDR3 is TGTGCCGTCGTCCCCACCCATCGCTCCTACGAGCAGTACTTC. This translates into CAVVPTHRSYEQYF.

With regard to this clonotype: A clone one base away is much larger, so this may be a read error. The rearrangement joins TRBV2 to TRBJ1-5; possible D gene TRBD1, 6 bases. Germline CDR1 SNHLY, CDR2 FYNNEI. The CDR3 has 13 amino acids. The CDR3 loop is CASSAVPGQPRHF. The CDR3 nucleotides are TGTGCCAGCAGTGCAGTACCTGGACAGCCCCGGCATTTT.

The sample holds many counts of this clonotype. The rearrangement links TRBV2 to TRBJ1-2, with a possible D match to TRBD1 (6 bases). Trimming pared 5 bases from V and 6 bases from J, leaving 10 bases between. From germline, CDR1 is SNHLY and CDR2 FYNNEI. This CDR3 comprises 12 residues. CDR3: CASSYNRDGYTF. The CDR3 bases are TGTGCCAGCAGTTACAACAGGGATGGCTACACCTTC.

This clonotype was seen at least ten times. The J gene is TRBJ2-1, the V gene TRBV10-2, with D perhaps TRBD1 (5 bases). The V gene's germline CDR1 is WSHSY and CDR2 SAAADI. V lost 3 bases and J lost 4, with 10 bases in between. CDR3 length: 14 amino acids. The CDR3 is CASSDEQGYNEQFF. The CDR3 nucleotides are TGCGCCAGCAGTGATGAGCAGGGTTACAATGAGCAGTTCTTC.

This clonotype was seen more than once but under ten times. This chain links TRBV27 with TRBJ2-1, with 11 bases fitting TRBD2. The V segment lost 4 bases and the J segment 9 bases; nucleotides outside the gene matches: 5. CDR3 length: 14 amino acids. Germline CDR1 MNHEY, CDR2 SMNVEV (reference sequence). The CDR3 is CASSSGLAGGEQFF. Here the CDR3 DNA reads TGTGCCAGCAGTTCAGGACTAGCGGGTGGTGAGCAGTTCTTC.

There are many counts of this clonotype. CDR3 nucleotide sequence: TGTGCCAGCAGTGCGGTTGACAGCCGGAACACTGAAGCTTTCTTT. Its translation is CASSAVDSRNTEAFF. The chain joins TRBV6-1 to TRBJ1-1, with D maybe TRBD1 (5 bases). CDR3 length: 15 residues. The V end lost 4 bases, the J end lost 1 base, and 13 bases lay between the germline ends. CDR1 MNHNS and CDR2 SASEGT come from the germline V gene.

This clonotype showed up just a few times. The chain joins TRBV29-1 to TRBJ1-2, with 7 bases aligning to TRBD1. This CDR3 has 16 amino acids. Germline V lookup: CDR1 SQVTM, CDR2 ANQGSEA. V lost 6 bases to trimming and J lost 4 bases; unmatched junction nucleotides: 17. Here the CDR3 DNA reads TGCAGCGTGGACGACCTTCGACAGGGCAAACCCTATGGCTACACCTTC. Amino acids: CSVDDLRQGKPYGYTF.

V gene TRBV24-1 combines with J gene TRBJ1-2; TRBD1 matches 7 bases. With V trimmed by 3 bases and J by 4 bases, 4 bases remained unmatched. There are 14 residues in the CDR3. The germline CDR1 and CDR2 sequences are KGHDR and SFDVKD. Here the CDR3 DNA reads TGTGCCACCAGTGATGAGGGACAGTTCTATGGCTACACCTTC. This encodes CATSDEGQFYGYTF.

Ten or more counts support this clonotype. The chain is built from TRBV28 and TRBJ1-5; TRBD1 agrees at 7 bases. The CDR3 has 14 amino acids. With V trimmed by 5 bases and J by 6 bases, 7 bases remained unmatched. CDR1 MDHEN and CDR2 SYDVKM come from the germline V gene. In nucleotides, the CDR3 is TGTGCCAGCAGTCGAGGGGGCGCCGGTCAGCCCCAGCATTTT. Its protein product is CASSRGGAGQPQHF.

Details on this clonotype: Being one base from a much bigger clone, this may be a read error. V and J are TRBV10-3 and TRBJ2-7; D is perhaps TRBD1 (6 bases). Germline loops: CDR1 ENHRY, CDR2 SYGVKD. The CDR3 extends over 16 amino acids. The DNA for the CDR3 is TGTGCCGTCAGTGAGTCGAAAGTGGCAGGGGCCTACGAGCAGTACTTC. Translating gives CAVSESKVAGAYEQYF.

V and J are TRBV20-1 and TRBJ2-7; 9 bases line up with TRBD1. J was trimmed by 5 bases and V by 0 bases; bases with no gene match: 8. Per the germline V gene, CDR1 is DFQATT and CDR2 is SNEGSKA (reference sequence). There are 15 residues in the CDR3. CDR3 DNA sequence: TGCAGTGCTAGAGATATGGGGACAGGGAACAACGAGCAGTACTTC. Translated, it gives CSARDMGTGNNEQYF.

This clonotype was seen repeatedly, ten times or more. The chain links TRBV10-2 to TRBJ1-5; D unresolved. Germline values: CDR1 WSHSY, CDR2 SAAADI. There are 14 residues in the CDR3. Trimming cost V 6 bases and J 3 bases, with 12 bases left between them. The CDR3: CASRDGTFNQPQHF. The CDR3 DNA follows: TGCGCCAGCAGGGACGGTACATTCAATCAGCCCCAGCATTTT.

The DNA of the CDR3 is TGTGCCAGCAGCATAAGCTTCGGCAGTGATCAGCCCCAGCATTTT. Translating it yields CASSISFGSDQPQHF. The chain is built from TRBV7-9 and TRBJ1-5, with D unresolved. V was clipped by 5 bases and J by 5 bases, with 16 bases between them. Germline values: CDR1 SEHNR, CDR2 FQNEAQ (reference sequence). The CDR3 consists of 15 residues. Supplemented by reference TRBV7-9 and TRBJ1-5, the full variable domain reads DTGVSQNPRHKITKRGQNVTFRCDPISEHNRLYWYRQTLGQGPEFLTYFQNEAQLEKSRLLSDRFSAERPKGSFSTLEIQRTEQGDSAMYLCASSISFGSDQPQHFGDGTRLSIL.